Shown below are 21 T cell receptor beta chains from a single sample sequenced in a study of blood T cell repertoires in COVID-19. This table comes from immunoSEQ multiplex PCR, and its TCRdb copy is limited to in-frame clones, with some not included. The sample lists approximately 150,000 clones; about four fifths were seen once. The sequenced sample was peripheral blood. The receptors derive from a human donor in a cohort sampled during active COVID-19.

This clone has just one count. The V call is TRBV15, the J call TRBJ2-5, with 8 bases identical to TRBD2. Trimming took 2 bases from V and 5 from J; bases not matched to a gene: 4. Germline V gene lookup returns CDR1 LNHNV and CDR2 YYDKDF (reference sequence). This CDR3 has 14 residues. CDR3 amino acids: CATSRPGLAETQYF. The DNA of the CDR3 is TGTGCCACCAGCAGACCCGGACTAGCCGAGACCCAGTACTTC.

V is TRBV25-1 and J is TRBJ1-4; a weak D match, TRBD1 (5 bases). The CDR3 loop spans 14 amino acids. V dropped 3 bases and J dropped 4 bases, with 9 bases sitting between them. Germline V gene lookup returns CDR1 MGHDK and CDR2 SYGVNS. For the CDR3, the DNA is TGTGCCAGCAGTGAGGGGGGGAGTAATGAAAAACTGTTTTTT. Its protein is CASSEGGSNEKLFF. The full variable domain, rest sourced from reference TRBV25-1 and TRBJ1-4, is EADIYQTPRYLVIGTGKKITLECSQTMGHDKMYWYQQDPGMELHLIHYSYGVNSTEKGDLSSESTVSRIRTEHFPLTLESARPSHTSQYLCASSEGGSNEKLFFGSGTQLSVL.

This clone was seen once. The J gene is TRBJ2-3, the V gene TRBV2; D is undetermined. The CDR3 contains 14 residues. The V gene's germline CDR1 is SNHLY and CDR2 FYNNEI. Between the trimmed V and J ends, which lost 1 base and 6 bases, there was a span of 11 bases. Here the CDR3 DNA reads TGTGCCAGCAGTGAAGAGGCGTGGCGGGATACGCAGTATTTT. Translating it yields CASSEEAWRDTQYF.

The CDR3 is CASTGWLLETQYF. The CDR3 DNA sequence: TGTGCCAGCACCGGGTGGCTGCTTGAGACCCAGTACTTC. The V gene is TRBV25-1, the J gene TRBJ2-5; D unresolved. Trimming removed 7 bases at V and 5 bases at J, with 14 bases between. CDR3 length: 13 amino acids. CDR1 is MGHDK, CDR2 SYGVNS, per germline.

The rearrangement joins TRBV19 to TRBJ2-1, with 9 bases lining up with TRBD2. Trimming cost V 4 bases and J 8 bases; bases outside gene matches: 0. Per the germline V gene, CDR1 is LNHDA and CDR2 is SQIVND (reference sequence). There are 12 residues in the CDR3. CDR3 coding DNA: TGTGCCAGTAGTACTAGCGGGGATGAGCAGTTCTTC. This encodes CASSTSGDEQFF.

The V and J genes are TRBV29-1 and TRBJ2-1; TRBD2 is a possible D gene (6 bases). This CDR3 is built from 11 residues. Germline CDR1 SQVTM, CDR2 ANQGSEA. V lost 4 bases, J lost 5 bases, and 6 bases lay in between. The CDR3 reads CSVGTNNEQFF. The CDR3 DNA follows: TGCAGCGTTGGGACTAACAATGAGCAGTTCTTC.

The rearrangement links TRBV10-1 to TRBJ2-7, with a tentative D call TRBD2 (6 bases). Per the germline V gene, CDR1 is WNHNN and CDR2 is SYGVQD (reference sequence). Trimming stripped 4 bases from V and 3 bases from J, with 28 bases between. The CDR3 has 19 residues. DNA of the CDR3: TGCGCCAGCAGTGCTCGGGGACTTAAAATCTATCCTAGTTACTACGAGCAGTACTTC. It specifies CASSARGLKIYPSYYEQYF.

The chain has TRBV9 and TRBJ2-3; 7 nucleotides line up with TRBD2. V lost 4 bases, J lost 6 bases, and 8 bases stayed unmatched. Looked up from germline, CDR1 is SGDLS and CDR2 is YYNGEE. This CDR3 region has 14 residues. Here the CDR3 DNA reads TGTGCCAGCAGCTTTGGCGGGGGATTCGATACGCAGTATTTT. It specifies CASSFGGGFDTQYF.

The rearrangement joins TRBV6-5 to TRBJ2-7, with a possible D match to TRBD1 (6 bases). CDR1 and CDR2 from the germline V gene are MNHEY and SVGAGI. The V end lost 6 bases, the J end lost 0 bases, and 15 bases lay between the germline ends. This CDR3 has 15 amino acids. CDR3 DNA: TGTGCCAGCAGGCCCCGTTGGGACAACTCCTACGAGCAGTACTTC. Translation: CASRPRWDNSYEQYF.

This chain joins TRBV10-3 and TRBJ1-4; D remains unclear. Germline CDR1 and CDR2: ENHRY and SYGVKD. Trimming removed 6 bases from V and 5 bases from J, with 10 bases in between. The CDR3 is made up of 13 amino acids. CDR3 in amino acids: CAISAGSNEKLFF. For the CDR3, the DNA is TGTGCCATCAGCGCCGGGAGCAATGAAAAACTGTTTTTT.

The chain carries TRBV18 and TRBJ1-1; the D gene is possibly TRBD1 (5 bases). Germline lookup yields CDR1 KGHSH and CDR2 LQKENI. The CDR3 runs 13 residues. The V and J ends lost 4 bases and 3 bases respectively, with 9 bases between them. The CDR3: CASSQGRDTEAFF. For the CDR3, the DNA is TGTGCCAGCTCACAGGGGAGGGACACTGAAGCTTTCTTT. Complete variable domain (other parts from reference TRBV18 and TRBJ1-1): NAGVMQNPRHLVRRRGQEARLRCSPMKGHSHVYWYRQLPEEGLKFMVYLQKENIIDESGMPKERFSAEFPKEGPSILRIQQVVRGDSAAYFCASSQGRDTEAFFGQGTRLTVV.

The rearrangement uses TRBV14 and TRBJ2-1, with TRBD2 as a possible D gene (7 bases). The ends were cut back, 2 bases at V and 4 bases at J, with 12 bases in the middle. CDR3 length: 15 amino acids. Germline CDR1 SGHDN, CDR2 FVKESK. The CDR3 DNA reads as TGTGCCAGCAGCCAATTAGGGGGGGATTACAATGAGCAGTTCTTC. Amino acids: CASSQLGGDYNEQFF. Complete variable domain (other parts from reference TRBV14 and TRBJ2-1): EAGVTQFPSHSVIEKGQTVTLRCDPISGHDNLYWYRRVMGKEIKFLLHFVKESKQDESGMPNNRFLAERTGGTYSTLKVQPAELEDSGVYFCASSQLGGDYNEQFFGPGTRLTVL.

V and J are TRBV2 and TRBJ1-4; D remains ambiguous. Germline V CDR1 and CDR2: SNHLY, FYNNEI. There are 15 residues in the CDR3. V lost 4 bases to trimming and J lost 4 bases, with 13 bases between them. CDR3 nucleotide sequence: TGTGCCAGCAGTGGTCCGGCAGGCTTTAATGAAAAACTGTTTTTT. Amino acid sequence: CASSGPAGFNEKLFF.

The gene calls are TRBV19 and TRBJ2-1, with 7 positions matching TRBD1. Per the germline V gene, CDR1 is LNHDA and CDR2 is SQIVND (reference sequence). J was trimmed by 4 bases and V by 3 bases; bases with no gene match: 6. The CDR3 is 15 amino acids. CDR3 residues: CASSIRDSPYNEQFF. The DNA for the CDR3 is TGTGCCAGTAGTATCAGGGACAGTCCGTACAATGAGCAGTTCTTC. Full variable domain (missing parts from reference TRBV19 and TRBJ2-1): DGGITQSPKYLFRKEGQNVTLSCEQNLNHDAMYWYRQDPGQGLRLIYYSQIVNDFQKGDIAEGYSVSREKKESFPLTVTSAQKNPTAFYLCASSIRDSPYNEQFFGPGTRLTVL.

The V gene is TRBV28, the J gene TRBJ2-1; D remains unclear. V lost 6 bases and J lost 2, with 11 bases in between. This CDR3 is 14 amino acids long. Germline V gives CDR1 MDHEN, CDR2 SYDVKM. CDR3 sequence reads: CASSNTETYNEQFF. CDR3 bases: TGTGCCAGCAGCAATACTGAAACCTACAATGAGCAGTTCTTC.

Only one count was recorded for this clone. This sequence joins TRBV7-9 and TRBJ1-1; 7 nucleotides match TRBD1. The CDR3 totals 13 residues. Germline V CDR1 and CDR2: SEHNR, FQNEAQ (reference sequence). The junction had 7 bases not matched to a gene; V was cut back by 11 bases and J by 1 base. CDR3 nucleotide sequence: TGTGCCTCGCTCAGGGGGGAGAACACTGAAGCTTTCTTT. Translation: CASLRGENTEAFF. The full variable domain, its missing parts supplied by reference TRBV7-9 and TRBJ1-1, is DTGVSQNPRHKITKRGQNVTFRCDPISEHNRLYWYRQTLGQGPEFLTYFQNEAQLEKSRLLSDRFSAERPKGSFSTLEIQRTEQGDSAMYLCASLRGENTEAFFGQGTRLTVV.

The V call is TRBV5-1, the J call TRBJ1-4; TRBD1 might be the D (5 bases). Germline assignment: CDR1 SGHRS and CDR2 YFSETQ. V was cut by 2 bases and J by 6 bases, with 17 bases left in between. This CDR3 contains 16 residues. In nucleotides, the CDR3 is TGCGCCAGCAGCTTACCCGGGGGAGGAACGGATGAAAAACTGTTTTTT. Translation: CASSLPGGGTDEKLFF.

This chain connects TRBV10-2 to TRBJ2-5; 9 nucleotides align to TRBD2. The J segment lost 0 bases and the V segment lost 4 bases, leaving 6 bases of the junction unmatched. Germline CDR1 is WSHSY and CDR2 is SAAADI. The CDR3 is 16 amino acids. The CDR3 region is CASSVRLAGNQETQYF. In DNA form, the CDR3 reads TGCGCCAGCAGTGTTAGGCTAGCGGGAAACCAAGAGACCCAGTACTTC.

The V call is TRBV5-1, the J call TRBJ1-6; no reliable D call. V was shortened by 0 bases and J by 10 bases, with 11 bases between the two germline ends. This CDR3 region has 14 residues. In germline, CDR1 is SGHRS, CDR2 YFSETQ. CDR3 sequence reads: CASSLGADGSPLHF. In nucleotides, the CDR3 is TGCGCCAGCAGCTTGGGGGCAGACGGATCACCCCTCCACTTT.

The V call is TRBV6-5, the J call TRBJ1-2, with no clear D. The germline gives CDR1 MNHEY, CDR2 SVGAGI. The CDR3 has 12 residues. V lost 8 bases, J lost 0 bases, and 7 bases lay in between. The CDR3 spells CASFSTNYGYTF. The CDR3 nucleotides read TGTGCCAGCTTCAGTACTAACTATGGCTACACCTTC.

The gene calls are TRBV11-1 and TRBJ2-7; TRBD1 agrees at 9 bases. CDR3 length: 15 residues. J lost 2 bases, V lost 1 base, and 3 bases had no gene match. The germline V gene has CDR1 SGHAT and CDR2 FQDESV (reference sequence). The CDR3 spells CASSLGTGEAYEQYV. CDR3 DNA: TGTGCCAGCAGCTTAGGGACAGGGGAGGCCTACGAGCAGTACGTC.